This record concerns one T cell receptor (beta chain) sequence. In germline, CDR1 is MGHDK, CDR2 SYGVNS. The V and J ends lost 4 bases and 3 bases respectively, with 4 bases between them. CDR3 size: 12 residues. These data originate in a study of technical replicates of blood from four donors. The method was immunoSEQ multiplex PCR; TCRdb's version includes in-frame clones alone and lacks a portion of them. The profile covers around 84,000 clones, with roughly 97% appearing a single time and over 0.15% taken by the ten largest. The chain joins TRBV25-1 to TRBJ2-1; D call uncertain. The receptor was isolated from a human donor in good health. Sequencing was performed on T cells isolated from PBMCs. The CDR3 here is CASSGLYNEQFF. Here the CDR3 DNA reads TGTGCCAGCAGTGGGCTCTACAATGAGCAGTTCTTC.